A selection of T cell receptor beta chains follows, all from one sample in a study of PD-1 blockade in classical Hodgkin lymphoma. TCRdb keeps only in-frame clones here, not all; method: immunoSEQ multiplex PCR. There are around 91,000 clones in the sample; 75% to 85% occur only once, and 16% lies in the top ten. Here the sequenced sample was peripheral blood mononuclear cells (PBMCs), taken before the second cycle of nivolumab. Source of these receptors: a human donor with classical Hodgkin lymphoma. CDR3s include the opening cysteine and the closing phenylalanine or tryptophan. The order of the fields is V gene, D gene, J gene, clone size, CDR3 DNA, CDR3 protein. D genes are given only for firm matches. Rows may omit the clone size; those that give it use once, few, many or a size class.

TRBV6-1	TRBD1	TRBJ2-3	-	TGTGCCAGCAGTGTTTGGCAGGGGGCCACAGATACGCAGTATTTT	CASSVWQGATDTQYF
TRBV30	-	TRBJ2-5	-	TGTGCCTGGAGCCGGGACATGGGGCCAGAGACCCAGTACTTC	CAWSRDMGPETQYF
TRBV6-6	-	TRBJ2-3	-	TGTGCCAGCAGTTACGGAGATACGCAGTATTTT	CASSYGDTQYF
TRBV9	TRBD1	TRBJ1-2	-	TGTGCCAGCACACGGGACAGCCGTAACTATGGCTACACCTTC	CASTRDSRNYGYTF
TRBV2	-	TRBJ1-5	-	TGTGCCAGCAGTGGACGGTACAATCAGCCCCAGCATTTT	CASSGRYNQPQHF
TRBV9	-	TRBJ1-4	-	TGTGCCAGCAGCGCGGGACTGGTGGGGGAAAAACTGTTTTTT	CASSAGLVGEKLFF
TRBV5-1	-	TRBJ1-1	-	TGCGCCAGCAGCTTACGGTTGAACACTGAAGCTTTCTTT	CASSLRLNTEAFF
TRBV19	TRBD2	TRBJ2-5	-	TGTGCCAGTACTCCGGCAGGCGGGAGTGTAGGAATCCAGTACTTC	CASTPAGGSVGIQYF
TRBV28	-	TRBJ1-2	-	TGTGCCAGCAGTTTATACGACCGGACCATCTATGGCTACACCTTC	CASSLYDRTIYGYTF
TRBV5-1	-	TRBJ2-5	-	TGCGCCAGCAGCTCGGGTTTGGGAGCTTCGGAGACCCAGTACTTC	CASSSGLGASETQYF
TRBV7-9	TRBD2	TRBJ2-3	few	TGTGCCAGCACCGACCCCTTACTAGCGGGCAGCACAGATACGCAGTATTTT	CASTDPLLAGSTDTQYF
TRBV7-9	-	TRBJ2-2	-	TGTGCCAGCAGCACCCGACAGGAGACCGGGGAGCTGTTTTTT	CASSTRQETGELFF
TRBV30	TRBD2	TRBJ2-1	-	TGTGCCTGGAGACGACTAGCGGAGGATGAGCAGTTCTTC	CAWRRLAEDEQFF
TRBV7-9	-	TRBJ2-3	-	TGTGCCAGCAGCTTAGGTAGCGGCCGGGGAGATACGCAGTATTTT	CASSLGSGRGDTQYF
TRBV10-3	-	TRBJ1-2	-	TGTGCCATCAGTCCCGCGGCAGGTAATGGCTACACCTTC	CAISPAAGNGYTF
TRBV7-2	TRBD2	TRBJ2-1	-	TGTGCCAGCAGCTCCTATCCGACTAGCGGGACTTACAATGAGCAGTTCTTC	CASSSYPTSGTYNEQFF
TRBV5-1	TRBD1	TRBJ2-5	-	TGCGCCAGCGCCTCGACAGGGATGGAGACCCAGTACTTC	CASASTGMETQYF
TRBV4-3	-	TRBJ1-1	few	TGCGCCAGCAGCCTCCAACTAGGAGGTGAAGCTTTCTTT	CASSLQLGGEAFF
TRBV5-1	TRBD2	TRBJ2-7	-	TGCGCCAGCAGCTTGTCCCCCGGGGGGGTCGGAGAGCAGTACTTC	CASSLSPGGVGEQYF
TRBV7-2	-	TRBJ2-4	-	TGTGCCAGCAGCTTGGACCTAGCCAAAAACATTCAGTACTTC	CASSLDLAKNIQYF
TRBV9	TRBD1	TRBJ2-7	-	TGTGCCAGCAGCGCCCTCGGGACAGGGGGAGTTAACGAGCAGTACTTC	CASSALGTGGVNEQYF
TRBV5-1	-	TRBJ2-6	-	TGCGCCAGCAGCTTCCAGGGTTCTGGGGCCAACGTCCTGACTTTC	CASSFQGSGANVLTF
TRBV18	-	TRBJ2-1	-	TGTGCCAGCTCACCCCTAGCGCAATACAATGAGCAGTTCTTC	CASSPLAQYNEQFF
TRBV6-6	-	TRBJ2-2	-	TGTGCCAGCAGTTACGGAGGGATCCCCGGGGAGCTGTTTTTT	CASSYGGIPGELFF
TRBV5-1	-	TRBJ1-3	-	TGCGCCAGCAGCCTTGGCGGGCCGAGCTCTGGAAACACCATATATTTT	CASSLGGPSSGNTIYF
TRBV6-1	TRBD2	TRBJ2-3	-	TGTGCCAGCAGTGAAAACCCGCTAGCGGGAGTAGGTTCGGGCACAGATACGCAGTATTTT	CASSENPLAGVGSGTDTQYF
TRBV7-8	-	TRBJ1-4	-	TGTGCCAGCAGCCCTAATCGACAGGCCCGTAATGAAAAACTGTTTTTT	CASSPNRQARNEKLFF
TRBV7-2	TRBD1	TRBJ1-2	-	TGTGCCAGCAGCTCCGGGACAGTCTTCTATGGCTACACCTTC	CASSSGTVFYGYTF
TRBV4-2	TRBD2	TRBJ2-1	-	TGTGCCAGCAGCCCCCAGGGACTAGCGGGAGGGCCCGCCTCCTACAATGAGCAGTTCTTC	CASSPQGLAGGPASYNEQFF